This TCR beta chain was obtained from a study of post-analysis software for immune sequencing data. As for the study in general: Relapsing-remitting, secondary progressive and progressive-relapsing multiple sclerosis were all included among the disease courses. Findings of the study overall: The normalized Chao1 diversity of multiple sclerosis patients was significantly lower than that of controls.

As regards this clonotype: Its antigen is as yet unknown.

Unique molecular identifiers were carried by the TCR beta cDNA libraries. TCRdb reprocessed the PCR reads with MiXCR, giving one entry per CDR3 protein. This sample has hundreds of thousands of distinct CDR3 sequences, with 59% found just once. Sequences were obtained from blood. This receptor was taken from a girl aged 2 to 9 with multiple sclerosis.

CDR3 amino acids: CASREGGVGKNIQYF. The CDR3 DNA reads as TGTGCCAGCAGGGAAGGGGGAGTCGGCAAAAACATTCAGTACTTC. The chain couples TRBV7-2 to TRBJ2-7; TRBD1 might be the D (6 bases). The J call is uncertain, as TRBJ2-4 better fits the DNA end. CDR3 length: 15 residues. Germline-derived CDR1 and CDR2 are SGHTA and FQGNSA.